The 28 T cell receptor beta chains in this list originate from one sample, sequenced in a study of T cell responses to AZD1222 COVID-19 vaccine. Sequencing was performed with immunoSEQ multiplex PCR; in TCRdb, only in-frame clones are kept and a portion is missing. The sample consists of about 130,000 clones, about 90% of them appearing once. Sequencing used peripheral blood, obtained 28 days after the second AZD1222 dose. Source of these receptors: an adult who received the AZD1222 COVID-19 vaccine.

The chain has TRBV20-1 and TRBJ2-7, with D tentatively TRBD1 (5 bases). The CDR3 is made up of 13 amino acids. The V end was cut by 3 bases, the J end by 9 bases, with 18 bases between. CDR1 DFQATT and CDR2 SNEGSKA come from the germline V gene (reference sequence). The CDR3 region has the DNA TGCAGTGCTAGTCGTGGTCAGGGTTTATGGCAGTACTTC. Its translation: CSASRGQGLWQYF.

This chain links TRBV23-1 with TRBJ2-2; TRBD2 aligns across 7 bases. TRBV23-1 is annotated as an ORF whose role is uncertain. V lost 8 bases to trimming and J lost 4 bases; unmatched junction nucleotides: 16. The CDR3 is 17 residues long. The CDR3 protein is CASSSRDGRNGTGELFF. In DNA, the CDR3 is TGCGCCAGCTCCTCCCGGGACGGGAGGAACGGCACCGGGGAGCTGTTTTTT.

The chain has TRBV27 and TRBJ2-6, with D uncertain. Trimming shortened V by 6 bases and J by 0 bases, and 6 bases separated the two germline ends. Germline CDR1 and CDR2: MNHEY and SMNVEV (reference sequence). CDR3 length: 14 amino acids. The CDR3 bases are TGTGCCAGCAGGGGTATCTCTGGGGCCAACGTCCTGACTTTC. Its translation is CASRGISGANVLTF. The full variable domain, rest sourced from reference TRBV27 and TRBJ2-6, is EAQVTQNPRYLITVTGKKLTVTCSQNMNHEYMSWYRQDPGLGLRQIYYSMNVEVTDKGDVPEGYKVSRKEKRNFPLILESPSPNQTSLYFCASRGISGANVLTFGAGSRLTVL.

J is TRBJ1-6 and V is TRBV7-2, with D possibly being TRBD1 (5 bases). V gave up 5 bases and J gave up 10 bases, with 18 bases separating them. Germline CDR1 reads SGHTA; CDR2 reads FQGNSA. This CDR3 spans 15 amino acids. The CDR3 reads CASSTPARGESPLHF. The CDR3 bases are TGTGCCAGCAGCACCCCGGCGCGGGGGGAGTCACCCCTCCACTTT.

The rearrangement links TRBV28 to TRBJ1-1; D is ambiguous. Germline V CDR1 and CDR2: MDHEN, SYDVKM. The V end lost 1 base, the J end lost 0 bases, and 3 bases lay between the germline ends. The CDR3 consists of 13 residues. The CDR3 protein is CASSLYLNTEAFF. In DNA, the CDR3 is TGTGCCAGCAGTTTATACCTGAACACTGAAGCTTTCTTT.

The CDR3 sequence: CASNFWSGNQPQHF. The CDR3 bases are TGTGCCAGTAACTTTTGGTCAGGGAATCAGCCCCAGCATTTT. This sequence joins TRBV19 and TRBJ1-5; D possibly corresponds to TRBD1 (5 bases). The V and J ends lost 7 bases and 4 bases respectively, with 14 bases between them. The CDR3 is made up of 14 amino acids. Germline V CDR1 and CDR2: LNHDA, SQIVND (reference sequence).

J is TRBJ1-2 and V is TRBV3-1 (or the pseudogene TRBV3-2); D is unclear. This CDR3 is built from 13 residues. The V and J ends lost 0 bases and 12 bases respectively, with 14 bases between them. Germline CDR1 and CDR2: LGHDT and YNNKEL (reference sequence). CDR3 amino acids: CASSQDLWAYNTF. CDR3 DNA sequence: TGTGCCAGCAGCCAAGATTTGTGGGCCTATAACACCTTC.

This chain joins TRBV10-2 and TRBJ2-3; tentative D call: TRBD1 (5 bases). V was shortened by 4 bases and J by 6 bases, with 11 bases between the two germline ends. This CDR3 contains 13 residues. Looked up from germline, CDR1 is WSHSY and CDR2 is SAAADI. The CDR3, as DNA: TGCGCCAGCAGTGCACAGCAGGGCGATACGCAGTATTTT. Translated: CASSAQQGDTQYF.

The rearrangement joins TRBV6-5 to TRBJ1-6; D ambiguous. Germline CDR1 is MNHEY and CDR2 is SVGAGI. Trimming removed 6 bases at V and 6 bases at J, with 12 bases between. The CDR3 has 14 amino acids. The CDR3 DNA follows: TGTGCCAGCAGCCTTTTGCCCCTTAATTCACCCCTCCACTTT. Protein: CASSLLPLNSPLHF.

This chain connects TRBV24-1 to TRBJ1-4; TRBD1 matches 8 bases. The CDR3 runs 13 residues. V lost 9 bases to trimming and J lost 7 bases; unmatched junction nucleotides: 6. CDR1 is KGHDR, CDR2 SFDVKD, per germline. The CDR3 DNA reads as TGTGCCACCGGAGACAGGGGAAGTGAAAAACTGTTTTTT. Amino acid sequence: CATGDRGSEKLFF.

This clone turned up a few times. The chain couples TRBV28 to TRBJ2-1, with D unclear. This CDR3 has 11 amino acids. Looked up from germline, CDR1 is MDHEN and CDR2 is SYDVKM. V lost 7 bases to trimming and J lost 10 bases, with 11 bases between them. The CDR3 here is CASTTLREQFF. CDR3 sequence (DNA): TGTGCCAGCACTACCCTCCGCGAGCAGTTCTTC. Full variable domain (missing parts from reference TRBV28 and TRBJ2-1): DVKVTQSSRYLVKRTGEKVFLECVQDMDHENMFWYRQDPGLGLRLIYFSYDVKMKEKGDIPEGYSVSREKKERFSLILESASTNQTSMYLCASTTLREQFFGPGTRLTVL.

The chain is built from TRBV7-8 and TRBJ2-6; 7 nucleotides line up with TRBD1. Germline trimming cut 5 bases from V and 0 bases from J; bases unmatched to any gene: 13. CDR1 and CDR2 (germline): SGHVS, FQNEAQ. The CDR3 runs to 19 residues. The CDR3 here is CASSLTDRAVSSGANVLTF. In nucleotides, the CDR3 is TGTGCCAGCAGCCTCACCGACAGGGCGGTTAGCTCTGGGGCCAACGTCCTGACTTTC. The full variable domain, its missing parts supplied by reference TRBV7-8 and TRBJ2-6, is GAGVSQSPRYKVAKRGQDVALRCDPISGHVSLFWYQQALGQGPEFLTYFQNEAQLDKSGLPSDRFFAERPEGSVSTLKIQRTQQEDSAVYLCASSLTDRAVSSGANVLTFGAGSRLTVL.

J is TRBJ2-1 and V is TRBV5-1, with D perhaps TRBD2 (6 bases). This CDR3 region has 12 residues. Germline V lookup: CDR1 SGHRS, CDR2 YFSETQ. The V end was cut by 4 bases, the J end by 8 bases, with 10 bases between. The CDR3 sequence is CASSRASDEQFF. CDR3 sequence (DNA): TGCGCCAGCAGCCGGGCTAGCGATGAGCAGTTCTTC. The full variable domain, completed using reference TRBV5-1 and TRBJ2-1, is KAGVTQTPRYLIKTRGQQVTLSCSPISGHRSVSWYQQTPGQGLQFLFEYFSETQRNKGNFPGRFSGRQFSNSRSEMNVSTLELGDSALYLCASSRASDEQFFGPGTRLTVL.

This chain joins TRBV28 and TRBJ1-3; D uncertain. CDR1 is MDHEN, CDR2 SYDVKM, per germline. The CDR3 runs to 14 residues. Trimming took off 6 bases at V and 8 bases at J, with 17 bases between the two ends. CDR3 coding DNA: TGTGCCAGCAGGGGCGCGTCCTCATGGTACACCATATATTTT. Its protein is CASRGASSWYTIYF.

CDR3 bases: TGTGCCAGCAGACCACAGGGGGCTGGAAACACCATATATTTT. Residues: CASRPQGAGNTIYF. V and J are TRBV27 and TRBJ1-3; 8 bases align to TRBD1. The V gene's germline CDR1 is MNHEY and CDR2 SMNVEV (reference sequence). V shed 6 bases, J shed 2 bases, and the junction held 3 bases outside the gene matches. This CDR3 is built from 14 residues.

CDR3 amino acids: CASTRTGNQPQHF. In DNA form, the CDR3 reads TGTGCCAGCACCCGGACAGGGAACCAGCCCCAGCATTTT. The chain employs TRBV3-1 (or the pseudogene TRBV3-2) and TRBJ1-5; 8 nucleotides line up with TRBD1. V gave up 7 bases and J gave up 7 bases; unmatched junction bases: 6. CDR3 length equals 13 residues. Per germline, CDR1 LGHDT and CDR2 YNNKEL (reference sequence).

DNA for the CDR3: TGTGCCAGCAGCTTAGTAGGGCCGGCCAATGAGCAGTTCTTC. It codes for CASSLVGPANEQFF. This sequence joins TRBV11-3 and TRBJ2-1; no reliable D call. V was pared by 1 base and J by 6 bases, with 10 bases between. Germline CDR1 reads SGHNT; CDR2 reads YENEEA. The length of the CDR3 is 14 residues. The full variable domain, in which reference TRBV11-3 and TRBJ2-1 provide the parts outside the CDR3, is EAGVVQSPRYKIIEKKQPVAFWCNPISGHNTLYWYLQNLGQGPELLIRYENEEAVDDSQLPKDRFSAERLKGVDSTLKIQPAELGDSAVYLCASSLVGPANEQFFGPGTRLTVL.

This clone was seen a few times. CDR3 nucleotides: TGTGCCAGCAGGGGCAGGACAACCCACGAGCAGTACTTC. As protein: CASRGRTTHEQYF. V is TRBV27 and J is TRBJ2-7; a possible D gene is TRBD1 (5 bases). The CDR3 spans 13 residues. Trimming removed 6 bases at V and 5 bases at J, with 14 bases between. Per the germline V gene, CDR1 is MNHEY and CDR2 is SMNVEV (reference sequence).

The genes are TRBV7-9 and TRBJ1-1, with D maybe TRBD1 (5 bases). Per germline, CDR1 SEHNR and CDR2 FQNEAQ (reference sequence). The CDR3 spans 13 residues. V was pared by 8 bases and J by 0 bases, with 10 bases between. CDR3 protein: CASSRGVNTEAFF. The CDR3 bases are TGTGCCAGCTCAAGGGGTGTGAACACTGAAGCTTTCTTT.

This clone was recorded only once. The chain has TRBV5-5 and TRBJ1-5; TRBD1 might be the D (5 bases). Trimming cost V 4 bases and J 7 bases, with 18 bases left between them. The CDR3 spans 15 residues. Germline values: CDR1 SGHKS, CDR2 YYEKEE (reference sequence). The CDR3 loop is CASSGGPGVGQPQHF. DNA for the CDR3: TGTGCCAGCAGCGGGGGACCGGGGGTCGGGCAGCCCCAGCATTTT.

The chain employs TRBV4-3 and TRBJ2-1, with D possibly being TRBD1 (6 bases). Per germline, CDR1 LGHNA and CDR2 YSLEER. CDR3 length equals 13 residues. With 3 bases removed from V and 9 bases from J, the gap between germline ends came to 12 bases. The CDR3 reads CASSQQGIGEQFF. The CDR3, as DNA: TGCGCCAGCAGCCAGCAGGGGATTGGTGAGCAGTTCTTC.

The rearrangement joins TRBV7-2 to TRBJ1-3, with 9 nucleotides matching TRBD1. Per the germline V gene, CDR1 is SGHTA and CDR2 is FQGNSA. With 2 bases clipped from V and 4 bases from J, the junction kept 3 bases outside the gene matches. CDR3 length: 15 residues. CDR3 sequence: CASSLRTGDGNTIYF. CDR3 coding DNA: TGTGCCAGCAGCTTAAGGACAGGGGACGGAAACACCATATATTTT.

The genes are TRBV19 and TRBJ2-7; D assignment may be TRBD1 or TRBD2 (5 bases each). Trimming cost V 4 bases and J 3 bases, with 16 bases left between them. The CDR3 has 15 amino acids. In germline, CDR1 is LNHDA, CDR2 SQIVND (reference sequence). The CDR3 protein is CASSRLQGEGYEQYF. CDR3 coding DNA: TGTGCCAGTAGTAGACTCCAGGGAGAAGGCTACGAGCAGTACTTC. Combining the CDR3 with reference TRBV19 and TRBJ2-7 gives the whole variable domain DGGITQSPKYLFRKEGQNVTLSCEQNLNHDAMYWYRQDPGQGLRLIYYSQIVNDFQKGDIAEGYSVSREKKESFPLTVTSAQKNPTAFYLCASSRLQGEGYEQYFGPGTRLTVT.

The V and J genes are TRBV5-1 and TRBJ1-1; D is perhaps TRBD1 (6 bases). The CDR3 length is 12 residues. V shed 4 bases and J shed 6 bases, with 10 bases lying between them. Germline values: CDR1 SGHRS, CDR2 YFSETQ. The CDR3 DNA reads TGCGCCAGCAGCGGCCAGGGGTCTGAAGCTTTCTTT. It translates to CASSGQGSEAFF.

Details on this clone: The same CDR3 arises from other DNA sequences in this sample as well. V gene TRBV9 combines with J gene TRBJ2-1, with D uncertain. There are 13 residues in the CDR3. Trimming cost V 0 bases and J 6 bases, with 7 bases left between them. Germline V gives CDR1 SGDLS, CDR2 YYNGEE. The CDR3 region has the DNA TGTGCCAGCAGCGTAGGACTGGGCAATGAGCAGTTCTTC. Amino acid sequence: CASSVGLGNEQFF.

The genes are TRBV5-4 and TRBJ2-6, with D possibly TRBD1 on 5 matching bases. The V gene lost 0 bases and the J gene lost 3 bases, with 7 bases spanning the gap. The CDR3 has 15 amino acids. From germline, CDR1 is SGHNT and CDR2 YYREEE (reference sequence). This CDR3 is CASSLVQGGANVLTF. CDR3 DNA: TGTGCCAGCAGCTTGGTCCAGGGTGGGGCCAACGTCCTGACTTTC.

This CDR3 reads CASTTGEGIYGYTF. CDR3 bases: TGTGCCAGCACTACCGGGGAGGGTATCTATGGCTACACCTTC. This chain uses TRBV6-5 with TRBJ1-2; unclear D gene. Germline CDR1 is MNHEY and CDR2 is SVGAGI. Trimming took 7 bases from V and 4 from J, leaving 16 bases between them. This CDR3 is 14 amino acids long.

The chain links TRBV7-2 to TRBJ1-5, with TRBD1 matching 10 bases. The CDR3 totals 15 residues. CDR1 SGHTA and CDR2 FQGNSA come from the germline V gene. Trimming at V came to 4 bases and at J to 6 bases, leaving 6 bases not matched to a gene. The CDR3 loop is CASSSGTGDPQPQHF. The CDR3, as DNA: TGTGCCAGCAGCTCCGGGACAGGGGATCCTCAGCCCCAGCATTTT.